This TCR beta chain was sequenced in a study of T cell responses to AZD1222 COVID-19 vaccine. The CDR3 contains 11 residues. V lost 8 bases and J 6 bases, leaving 11 bases between the germline ends. The germline V gene has CDR1 MNHEY and CDR2 SMNVEV (reference sequence). General study findings and limits: Donors in the cohort were predominantly white British and more often female, and clonal diversity was possibly underestimated. Regions 160-218 and 743-854 held dominance among vaccine-associated CD4 TCRs, which spanned spike. At baseline, just six or seven AZD1222 recipients tested seropositive.

Sequenced by immunoSEQ multiplex PCR; TCRdb stores in-frame clones only, minus some. The sample yields 96,000 or so clones, 85% to 90% seen once. As regards this clone: Its antigen is not known.

The sequencing used peripheral blood, collected on day 0 of AZD1222 vaccination. This sequence was found in an adult in good health. The chain has TRBV27 and TRBJ2-7; no firm D call. The CDR3 spells CASALGGEQYF. The CDR3 nucleotides read TGTGCCAGCGCCCTCGGCGGCGAGCAGTACTTC.